This T cell receptor beta chain is drawn from a study of cytomegalovirus exposure and HLA in healthy donors. The PCR had 60 Vbeta and 13 Jbeta primers. The table came from immunoSEQ multiplex PCR; TCRdb's copy has only in-frame clones and leaves some out. Here the sample spans some 150,000 clones, 55% to 70% being singletons. Germline values: CDR1 SGDLS, CDR2 YYNGEE. The CDR3 loop spans 17 amino acids. V was pared by 3 bases and J by 0 bases, with 6 bases of the junction left unmatched. Sequenced material: PBMCs. The rearrangement joins TRBV9 to TRBJ2-7, with 13 positions matching TRBD2. The receptor was derived from an older woman in good health and CMV-seropositive. CDR3 DNA: TGTGCCAGCAGCGCCGGGACTAGCGGGATCATCTCCTACGAGCAGTACTTC. This sequence encodes CASSAGTSGIISYEQYF.